The 6 T cell receptor beta chains below come from one sample, sequenced in a study of vaccination effects on CD4 cells after COVID-19. Viral peptide pools were used in the ViraFEST assay to expand antigen-specific CD4+ T cells, and sequencing came afterward. At the end of 9 to 11 days of culture, CD4+ T cells were isolated. This individual contracted SARS-CoV-2 between March and December 2020, as verified by PCR. The antigens of these receptors remain unknown. Method: immunoSEQ multiplex PCR; TCRdb's copy keeps in-frame clones and lacks some. The data hold around 46,000 clones, with 65% to 70% observed a single time. The sample in question was CD4+ T cells from PBMCs cultured with a peptide pool, obtained before COVID-19 vaccination. All receptors derive from a human donor who had a prior SARS-CoV-2 infection.

The chain has TRBV6-2 or TRBV6-3 and TRBJ2-5; weak D call: TRBD2 (6 bases). CDR1 is MNHEY, CDR2 SVGEGT, per germline. The CDR3 consists of 17 residues. The V end lost 0 bases, the J end lost 3 bases, and 17 bases lay between the germline ends. The CDR3 nucleotides are TGTGCCAGCAGTTACTCGAGTCGTCTCGGGAGAAAAGAGACCCAGTACTTC. Translated: CASSYSSRLGRKETQYF.

The J gene is TRBJ2-5, the V gene TRBV5-1; possible D gene TRBD2, 6 bases. Germline values: CDR1 SGHRS, CDR2 YFSETQ. The V end was cut by 4 bases, the J end by 1 base, with 11 bases between. The CDR3 spans 14 residues. The chain's CDR3 is CASSRSGGQETQYF. The CDR3 DNA sequence: TGCGCCAGCAGCCGATCCGGGGGCCAAGAGACCCAGTACTTC.

This clone was seen a single time. The chain joins TRBV7-2 to TRBJ1-2; D remains unclear. Germline V gene sequence: CDR1 SGHTA, CDR2 FQGNSA. The CDR3 contains 13 residues. V was cut by 5 bases and J by 4 bases, with 11 bases left in between. The CDR3 is CASSPVVGYGYTF. CDR3 DNA sequence: TGTGCCAGCAGCCCTGTAGTAGGCTATGGCTACACCTTC. The full variable domain, rest sourced from reference TRBV7-2 and TRBJ1-2, is GAGVSQSPSNKVTEKGKDVELRCDPISGHTALYWYRQSLGQGLEFLIYFQGNSAPDKSGLPSDRFSAERTGGSVSTLTIQRTQQEDSAVYLCASSPVVGYGYTFGSGTRLTVV.

The V and J genes are TRBV7-2 and TRBJ1-3; D may be TRBD1 (5 bases). The V and J ends lost 3 bases and 1 base respectively, with 13 bases between them. The CDR3 loop spans 16 amino acids. Germline lookup yields CDR1 SGHTA and CDR2 FQGNSA. The CDR3 DNA is TGTGCCAGCAGCTTTTCAGGGCTGCTATCTGGAAACACCATATATTTT. Protein product: CASSFSGLLSGNTIYF.

The V gene is TRBV4-2, the J gene TRBJ2-5; either TRBD1 or TRBD2 may fit D (5 bases each). V lost 4 bases and J lost 5, with 20 bases in between. CDR1 is LGHNA, CDR2 YNFKEQ, per germline. The CDR3 runs to 16 residues. CDR3: CASSPGGAERDETQYF. CDR3 nucleotides: TGTGCCAGCAGCCCGGGTGGGGCGGAGAGGGATGAGACCCAGTACTTC.

This clone was detected only a few times. This chain connects TRBV6-6 to TRBJ2-5; weak D call: TRBD2 (7 bases). The CDR3 is 14 amino acids. Between the trimmed V and J ends, which lost 6 bases and 3 bases, there was a span of 14 bases. Germline CDR1 and CDR2: MNHNY and SVGAGI (reference sequence). The CDR3 nucleotides are TGTGCCAGCAGGCCGGGGGGCATAAAAGAGACCCAGTACTTC. It encodes CASRPGGIKETQYF.